This TCR beta chain was obtained from a study of T cells in Graves' hyperthyroidism and ophthalmopathy. Patients showing uncontrolled infection, other autoimmune disease, pregnancy or lactation were ineligible. Study-level findings and limits: Most expanded thyroid clonotypes above 0.001 also appeared in blood.

This clonotype was seen ten or more times. Its antigen is currently unknown. Researchers amplified the TCR beta CDR3 regions from RNA transcripts. The primer set for the first-round RT-PCR of the TCR CDR3 was HTBI. In TCRdb, the multiplex PCR reads were re-called with MiXCR into one record per CDR3 protein. The data contain a few hundred thousand distinct CDR3 sequences, around 43% of them seen just once; the ten biggest clones take up approximately 44%. The germline gives CDR1 SGHTA, CDR2 FQGNSA. V was clipped by 2 bases and J by 4 bases, with 14 bases between them. CDR3 length: 15 residues. The specimen sequenced was peripheral blood or thyroid tissue (not recorded which). This TCR came from an adult woman with Graves' disease, either hyperthyroidism or ophthalmopathy (not recorded which). The chain recombines TRBV7-2 with TRBJ2-5; D unresolved. The CDR3 reads CASSLWPSQGETQYF. CDR3 nucleotides: TGTGCCAGCAGCTTATGGCCGTCCCAAGGAGAGACCCAGTACTTC.